Listed below are T cell receptor beta chains from one sample, sequenced in a study of T-cell reconstitution after alpha-beta-depleted transplantation in children. TCRdb processed the PCR reads anew with MiXCR; each CDR3 protein has one entry. The sample yields 500,000 or so distinct CDR3 sequences, roughly 33% seen once. Sequencing used PBMCs from the stem cell graft donor, obtained from the stem cell graft. These receptors were obtained from a human donor who donated a stem cell graft to a child with aplastic anemia. Each CDR3 is given with its conserved first and last residue. Each record gives: clone size, D gene, V gene, J gene, CDR3 DNA, CDR3 protein. The D gene is left open where the match is weak. The listing skips clone size in some rows; elsewhere it reads once, few, many or a size class.

clone size: few
D gene: -
V gene: TRBV5-6
J gene: TRBJ2-1
CDR3 DNA: TGTGCCAGCAGCTTAGGGGGGGACAGGTACAATGAGCAGTTCTTC
CDR3 protein: CASSLGGDRYNEQFF

clone size: -
D gene: -
V gene: TRBV7-8
J gene: TRBJ1-4
CDR3 DNA: TGTGCCAGCAGCTTAGCGCTGGATGAAAAACTGTTTTTT
CDR3 protein: CASSLALDEKLFF

clone size: few
D gene: TRBD1
V gene: TRBV30
J gene: TRBJ1-5
CDR3 DNA: TGTGCCTGGAGCGGGGGGACAGGGAATCAGCCCCAGCATTTT
CDR3 protein: CAWSGGTGNQPQHF

clone size: few
D gene: -
V gene: TRBV29-1
J gene: TRBJ2-3
CDR3 DNA: TGCAGCGTTGATGGCCAGACCCCCGATACGCAGTATTTT
CDR3 protein: CSVDGQTPDTQYF

clone size: few
D gene: -
V gene: TRBV5-6
J gene: TRBJ1-3
CDR3 DNA: TGTGCCAGCAGCCAGGACAGACGGTATGGAAACACCATATATTTT
CDR3 protein: CASSQDRRYGNTIYF

clone size: -
D gene: -
V gene: TRBV5-1
J gene: TRBJ2-3
CDR3 DNA: TGCGCCAGCAGATCGGGACAAAACGAACCAGATACGCAGTATTTT
CDR3 protein: CASRSGQNEPDTQYF

clone size: -
D gene: -
V gene: TRBV9
J gene: TRBJ1-2
CDR3 DNA: TGTGCCAGCAGCGTATCCAGGGCAGGGGAGGTGGGAGCTAACTATGGCTACACCTTC
CDR3 protein: CASSVSRAGEVGANYGYTF

clone size: once
D gene: TRBD2
V gene: TRBV30
J gene: TRBJ2-1
CDR3 DNA: TGTGCCTGGACCATCGAAACTAGCGGTTACAATGAGCAGTTCTTC
CDR3 protein: CAWTIETSGYNEQFF

clone size: many
D gene: TRBD2
V gene: TRBV6-2/TRBV6-3
J gene: TRBJ2-2
CDR3 DNA: TGTGCCAGCAGCAAGGGACTAGTTACCGGGGAGCTGTTTTTT
CDR3 protein: CASSKGLVTGELFF

clone size: -
D gene: -
V gene: TRBV18
J gene: TRBJ1-4
CDR3 DNA: TGTGCCAGCTCACGCCAGGCAGGGGCAGCAACTAATGAAAAACTGTTTTTT
CDR3 protein: CASSRQAGAATNEKLFF

clone size: few
D gene: TRBD2
V gene: TRBV9
J gene: TRBJ2-3
CDR3 DNA: TGTGCCAGCAGCGTAGGGAGCGGGAGGCCTCCAGATACGCAGTATTTT
CDR3 protein: CASSVGSGRPPDTQYF

clone size: -
D gene: TRBD1
V gene: TRBV12-3/TRBV12-4
J gene: TRBJ1-2
CDR3 DNA: TGTGCCAGCAGCTTAACCGGGACAGAAAACTATGGCTACACCTTC
CDR3 protein: CASSLTGTENYGYTF

clone size: few
D gene: TRBD1
V gene: TRBV5-6
J gene: TRBJ1-4
CDR3 DNA: TGTGCCAGCAGCTTGGGTCAGGGGGACTGGAAACTGTTTTTT
CDR3 protein: CASSLGQGDWKLFF

clone size: -
D gene: TRBD2
V gene: TRBV12-3/TRBV12-4
J gene: TRBJ2-1
CDR3 DNA: TGTGCCAGCAGTTTTGTGACTAGCGGGAGGAAACAATACAATGAGCAGTTCTTC
CDR3 protein: CASSFVTSGRKQYNEQFF

clone size: -
D gene: -
V gene: TRBV28
J gene: TRBJ1-3
CDR3 DNA: TGTGCCAGCTGGGTCACGGCTGGAAACACCATATATTTT
CDR3 protein: CASWVTAGNTIYF

clone size: few
D gene: -
V gene: TRBV6-5
J gene: TRBJ2-2
CDR3 DNA: TGTGCCAGCTTAGTTCCCACCGGGGAGCTGTTTTTT
CDR3 protein: CASLVPTGELFF

clone size: -
D gene: -
V gene: TRBV20-1
J gene: TRBJ1-4
CDR3 DNA: TGCAGTGCTTCCCAGGTGATTTCAGGGGAAAAACTGTTTTTT
CDR3 protein: CSASQVISGEKLFF

clone size: -
D gene: -
V gene: TRBV12-3/TRBV12-4
J gene: TRBJ2-7
CDR3 DNA: TGTGCCAGCAGGGGGCAGGGGGGCCCCTACGAGCAGTACTTC
CDR3 protein: CASRGQGGPYEQYF

clone size: -
D gene: -
V gene: TRBV6-1
J gene: TRBJ1-1
CDR3 DNA: TGTGCCAGCAGTACCAGGGTTCTCACTGAAGCTTTCTTT
CDR3 protein: CASSTRVLTEAFF

clone size: few
D gene: TRBD2
V gene: TRBV7-8
J gene: TRBJ2-3
CDR3 DNA: TGTGCCAGCAGCTTTCAAGGGACTAGAACGTATTTT
CDR3 protein: CASSFQGTRTYF

clone size: few
D gene: -
V gene: TRBV27
J gene: TRBJ1-5
CDR3 DNA: TGTGCCAGCAGTGTAAGCAATCAGCCCCAGCATTTT
CDR3 protein: CASSVSNQPQHF

clone size: many
D gene: TRBD2
V gene: TRBV9
J gene: TRBJ2-3
CDR3 DNA: TGTGCCAGCAGCGTATCGGCGGGCGGGAGTTTGACAGATACGCAGTATTTT
CDR3 protein: CASSVSAGGSLTDTQYF

clone size: -
D gene: -
V gene: TRBV4-2
J gene: TRBJ1-3
CDR3 DNA: TGTGCCAGCAGCCAACGCCTTGGGGGCTCTGGAAACACCATATATTTT
CDR3 protein: CASSQRLGGSGNTIYF

clone size: -
D gene: TRBD2
V gene: TRBV20-1
J gene: TRBJ2-7
CDR3 DNA: TGCAGTGCCCGCAACTGGGCTAGCGGGAGTAGTGACGAGCAGTACTTC
CDR3 protein: CSARNWASGSSDEQYF

clone size: -
D gene: -
V gene: TRBV24-1
J gene: TRBJ2-7
CDR3 DNA: TGTGCCACCTCAACGGGAGTGCGCGAGCAGTACTTC
CDR3 protein: CATSTGVREQYF

clone size: -
D gene: -
V gene: TRBV12-2
J gene: TRBJ1-5
CDR3 DNA: TGTGCAAGTCGCTTAGCTTGGGGGGGATGGGGCCAGCCCCAGCATTTT
CDR3 protein: CASRLAWGGWGQPQHF

clone size: few
D gene: TRBD1
V gene: TRBV5-1
J gene: TRBJ1-2
CDR3 DNA: TGCGCCAGCAGCCTGACCCAGGACAGGTGGGATGGCTACACCTTC
CDR3 protein: CASSLTQDRWDGYTF

clone size: few
D gene: -
V gene: TRBV7-2
J gene: TRBJ2-3
CDR3 DNA: TGTGCCAGCAGCCCCGGACCTACGCAGTATTTT
CDR3 protein: CASSPGPTQYF

clone size: -
D gene: TRBD2
V gene: TRBV18
J gene: TRBJ2-7
CDR3 DNA: TGTGCCAGCTCACCACCACTAGCGGGAGAGGACGAGCAGTACTTC
CDR3 protein: CASSPPLAGEDEQYF

clone size: -
D gene: TRBD2
V gene: TRBV6-4
J gene: TRBJ2-1
CDR3 DNA: TGTGCCAGCAGTGAGGCCGGGCTAGCGGGATGGAATGAGCAGTTCTTC
CDR3 protein: CASSEAGLAGWNEQFF

clone size: -
D gene: TRBD2
V gene: TRBV9
J gene: TRBJ2-7
CDR3 DNA: TGTGCCAGCAGTCCCTCGGGTATAGCGGGGCCAGGAAACTACGAGCAGTACTTC
CDR3 protein: CASSPSGIAGPGNYEQYF

clone size: -
D gene: -
V gene: TRBV7-9
J gene: TRBJ2-6
CDR3 DNA: TGTGCCAGCAGCTTAGACGTCTCTGGGGCCAACGTCCTGACTTTC
CDR3 protein: CASSLDVSGANVLTF

clone size: few
D gene: TRBD1
V gene: TRBV6-5
J gene: TRBJ2-7
CDR3 DNA: TGTGCCAGCAGTTACGGGGGGACAGGTTCCTACGAGCAGTACTTC
CDR3 protein: CASSYGGTGSYEQYF

clone size: -
D gene: TRBD2
V gene: TRBV7-8
J gene: TRBJ2-7
CDR3 DNA: TGTGCCAGCAGCTTAGCTTCCGGGACTAGCGTCTCCTACGAGCAGTACTTC
CDR3 protein: CASSLASGTSVSYEQYF

clone size: -
D gene: -
V gene: TRBV5-1
J gene: TRBJ1-3
CDR3 DNA: TGCGCCAGCAGCTTGGCGGGGCCCAACTCTGGAAACACCATATATTTT
CDR3 protein: CASSLAGPNSGNTIYF

clone size: few
D gene: TRBD1
V gene: TRBV29-1
J gene: TRBJ1-1
CDR3 DNA: TGCAGCGCAACAGGGGCCGTGAACACTGAAGCTTTCTTT
CDR3 protein: CSATGAVNTEAFF

clone size: few
D gene: -
V gene: TRBV12-3/TRBV12-4
J gene: TRBJ2-1
CDR3 DNA: TGTGCCAGCAGCCGGGTCCCCGGGAACAATGAGCAGTTCTTC
CDR3 protein: CASSRVPGNNEQFF

clone size: -
D gene: -
V gene: TRBV7-7
J gene: TRBJ1-4
CDR3 DNA: TGTGCCAGCAAACAAGCAGGTCTAGGAGAAAAACTGTTTTTT
CDR3 protein: CASKQAGLGEKLFF

clone size: few
D gene: TRBD2
V gene: TRBV5-1
J gene: TRBJ2-7
CDR3 DNA: TGCGCCAGCAGCGAGATCGGGACTATCTCCTACGAGCAGTACTTC
CDR3 protein: CASSEIGTISYEQYF

clone size: -
D gene: TRBD2
V gene: TRBV7-2
J gene: TRBJ2-7
CDR3 DNA: TGTGCCAGCAGCTTCGGGGTATTGGGTGGGAGGGCCAGCGAGCAGTACTTC
CDR3 protein: CASSFGVLGGRASEQYF

clone size: -
D gene: -
V gene: TRBV20-1
J gene: TRBJ2-3
CDR3 DNA: TGCAGTGCTATACCGGGTAGCACAGATACGCAGTATTTT
CDR3 protein: CSAIPGSTDTQYF

clone size: few
D gene: -
V gene: TRBV5-1
J gene: TRBJ1-4
CDR3 DNA: TGCGCCAGCAGCTTGGACGACTATGGAAAACTGTTTTTT
CDR3 protein: CASSLDDYGKLFF

clone size: -
D gene: TRBD2
V gene: TRBV29-1
J gene: TRBJ2-4
CDR3 DNA: TGCAGCGTTGAAGATCTTATAGGGACTAGCGGGAGAGGGACCAAAAACATTCAGTACTTC
CDR3 protein: CSVEDLIGTSGRGTKNIQYF

clone size: -
D gene: TRBD2
V gene: TRBV25-1
J gene: TRBJ2-7
CDR3 DNA: TGTGCCAGCAGTGGCTGGACTAGGTCGGCTCCCGAGCAGTACTTC
CDR3 protein: CASSGWTRSAPEQYF

clone size: -
D gene: -
V gene: TRBV19
J gene: TRBJ1-1
CDR3 DNA: TGTGCCAGTAAAAAAGACAGGACGAACACTGAAGCTTTCTTT
CDR3 protein: CASKKDRTNTEAFF

clone size: -
D gene: -
V gene: TRBV6-2/TRBV6-3
J gene: TRBJ2-4
CDR3 DNA: TGTGCCAGCAGTTACTCGGGACCAGGCATTCAGTACTTC
CDR3 protein: CASSYSGPGIQYF

clone size: -
D gene: TRBD2
V gene: TRBV6-1
J gene: TRBJ2-7
CDR3 DNA: TGTGCCAGCAGACCGCCTTTGACTAGCGGCTCCTACGAGCAGTACTTC
CDR3 protein: CASRPPLTSGSYEQYF

clone size: few
D gene: -
V gene: TRBV10-3
J gene: TRBJ2-1
CDR3 DNA: TGTGCCATCAGCGCTAGAGGGGCGGATGAATACAATGAGCAGTTCTTC
CDR3 protein: CAISARGADEYNEQFF

clone size: few
D gene: TRBD1
V gene: TRBV20-1
J gene: TRBJ2-7
CDR3 DNA: TGCAGTGCTTGGGACAGCGAGAACTACGAGCAGTACTTC
CDR3 protein: CSAWDSENYEQYF

clone size: few
D gene: TRBD2
V gene: TRBV12-5
J gene: TRBJ2-1
CDR3 DNA: TGTGCTAGTGGTTCGGCTGGACTAGCGGGAGGATCCTACAATGAGCAGTTCTTC
CDR3 protein: CASGSAGLAGGSYNEQFF

clone size: -
D gene: -
V gene: TRBV24-1
J gene: TRBJ1-5
CDR3 DNA: TGTGCCACCAGTGACACAGGGATCGGGCAGCCCCAGCATTTT
CDR3 protein: CATSDTGIGQPQHF

clone size: -
D gene: TRBD2
V gene: TRBV13
J gene: TRBJ2-5
CDR3 DNA: TGTGCCAGCAGCTTAGAAGCGGGGGAGACCCAGTACTTC
CDR3 protein: CASSLEAGETQYF

clone size: few
D gene: -
V gene: TRBV5-6
J gene: TRBJ2-1
CDR3 DNA: TGTGCCAGCAGCTTGCGGGTGCTCTCCTACAATGAGCAGTTCTTC
CDR3 protein: CASSLRVLSYNEQFF

clone size: few
D gene: TRBD1
V gene: TRBV6-2/TRBV6-3
J gene: TRBJ1-5
CDR3 DNA: TGTGCCAGCACCATAACAGGGGGCAACCAGCCCCAGCATTTT
CDR3 protein: CASTITGGNQPQHF

clone size: few
D gene: -
V gene: TRBV12-3/TRBV12-4
J gene: TRBJ1-1
CDR3 DNA: TGTGCCAGCAGGCGAGGTCGGGGTGAAGCTTTCTTT
CDR3 protein: CASRRGRGEAFF

clone size: few
D gene: -
V gene: TRBV28
J gene: TRBJ2-1
CDR3 DNA: TGTGCCAGCAGCACAAGTCTAGCGATTATCTACAATGAGCAGTTCTTC
CDR3 protein: CASSTSLAIIYNEQFF

clone size: few
D gene: TRBD1
V gene: TRBV6-1
J gene: TRBJ1-6
CDR3 DNA: TGTGCCAGCAGCCAAACGGGACAGATTTTTAATTCACCCCTCCACTTT
CDR3 protein: CASSQTGQIFNSPLHF

clone size: few
D gene: -
V gene: TRBV19
J gene: TRBJ1-5
CDR3 DNA: TGTGCCAGTAGGGGGGCGTATAGCAATCAGCCCCAGCATTTT
CDR3 protein: CASRGAYSNQPQHF